This T cell receptor (beta chain) came from a study of blood T cells in healthy people across ages. About 9.9 milliliters of peripheral blood were drawn from each donor. Per-sample PBMC isolation yielded at least 7 million cells. Study-level findings and limits: Among T cells, TCR beta diversity per million cells dropped roughly linearly as age rose.

There are 13 residues in the CDR3. V lost 7 bases and J 8 bases, leaving 14 bases between the germline ends. Germline assignment: CDR1 SNHLY and CDR2 FYNNEI. This clonotype was found once. Its target is unknown. Next came a second PCR, run for about 7 to 12 cycles, which used a sample-barcoded 5' primer along with a J-beta primer mix. Each TCR beta cDNA got a 12-nucleotide random molecular identifier. TCRdb itself ran the 5' RACE reads through MiXCR, one entry per CDR3 protein. Of about 1.4 million distinct CDR3 sequences in the sample, approximately 59% were seen once. The material sequenced was blood. This chain links TRBV2 with TRBJ1-4, with D possibly TRBD1 on 6 matching bases. This TCR came from a man aged 18 to 30 in good health. The CDR3 DNA is TGTGCCAGCAACACTGGGGGCTTGGAAAAACTGTTTTTT. Translation gives CASNTGGLEKLFF.